What follows is one T cell receptor beta chain and its context. This sample is part of a study of T cell changes during pregnancy in multiple sclerosis. V was shortened by 1 base and J by 0 bases, with 9 bases between the two germline ends. The CDR3 covers 15 residues. Germline CDR1 is LGHNA and CDR2 is YSLEER. Assay: immunoSEQ multiplex PCR; the TCRdb copy retains only in-frame clones and omits some. The sample contains under 45,000 clones, around nine tenths of which appear only once. The material was CD8+ T cells from peripheral blood mononuclear cells, obtained in the first trimester of pregnancy. The V and J genes are TRBV4-3 and TRBJ1-1; D perhaps matches TRBD1 (5 bases). This clonotype was obtained from a female donor with multiple sclerosis, enrolled in a pregnancy study. The CDR3 nucleotides read TGCGCCAGCAGCCAAGCTCAGGGCCTGAACACTGAAGCTTTCTTT. Amino acid sequence: CASSQAQGLNTEAFF.